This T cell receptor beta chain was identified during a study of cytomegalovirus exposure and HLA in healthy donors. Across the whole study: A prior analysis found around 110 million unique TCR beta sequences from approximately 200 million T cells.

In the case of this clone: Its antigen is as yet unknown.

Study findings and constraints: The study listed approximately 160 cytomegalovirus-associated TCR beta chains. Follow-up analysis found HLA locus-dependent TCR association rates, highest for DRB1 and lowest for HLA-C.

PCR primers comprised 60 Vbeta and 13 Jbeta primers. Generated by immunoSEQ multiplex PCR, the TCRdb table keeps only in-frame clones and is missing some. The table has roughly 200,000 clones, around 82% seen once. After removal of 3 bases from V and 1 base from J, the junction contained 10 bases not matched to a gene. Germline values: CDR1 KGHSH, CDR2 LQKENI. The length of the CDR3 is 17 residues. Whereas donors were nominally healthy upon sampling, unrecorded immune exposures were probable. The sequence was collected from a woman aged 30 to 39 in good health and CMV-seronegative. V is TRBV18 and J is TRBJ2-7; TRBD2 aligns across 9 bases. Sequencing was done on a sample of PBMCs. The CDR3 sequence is CASSPTRLAETSYEQYF. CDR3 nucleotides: TGTGCCAGCTCACCGACACGACTAGCGGAGACTTCCTACGAGCAGTACTTC.